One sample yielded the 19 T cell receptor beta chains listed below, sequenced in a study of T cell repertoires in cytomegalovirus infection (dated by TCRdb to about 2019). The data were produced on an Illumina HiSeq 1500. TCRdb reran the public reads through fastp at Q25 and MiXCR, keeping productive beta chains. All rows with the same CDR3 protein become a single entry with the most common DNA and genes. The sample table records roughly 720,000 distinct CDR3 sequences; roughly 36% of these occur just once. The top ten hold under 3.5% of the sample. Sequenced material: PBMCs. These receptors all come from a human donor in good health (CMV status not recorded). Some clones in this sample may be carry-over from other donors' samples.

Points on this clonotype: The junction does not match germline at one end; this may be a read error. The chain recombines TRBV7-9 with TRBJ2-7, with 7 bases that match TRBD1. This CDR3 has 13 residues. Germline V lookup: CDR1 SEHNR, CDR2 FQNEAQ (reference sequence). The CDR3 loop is CSSSFDRANEQYF. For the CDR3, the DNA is TGTTCCAGCAGCTTCGACAGGGCCAACGAGCAGTACTTC.

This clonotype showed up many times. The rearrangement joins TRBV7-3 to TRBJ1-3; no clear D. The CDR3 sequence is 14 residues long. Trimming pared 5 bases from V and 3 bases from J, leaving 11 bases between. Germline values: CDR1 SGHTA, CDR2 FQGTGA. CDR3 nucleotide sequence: TGTGCCAGCAGCCTCTCACCCTTTGGAAACACCATATATTTT. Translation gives CASSLSPFGNTIYF.

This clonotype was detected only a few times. CDR3 region: CASSLDGVNQETQYF. CDR3 DNA sequence: TGTGCCAGCAGCTTAGATGGAGTGAACCAAGAGACCCAGTACTTC. J is TRBJ2-5 and V is TRBV11-2; D remains ambiguous. V was cut by 0 bases and J by 0 bases, with 8 bases left in between. Germline V CDR1 and CDR2: SGHAT, FQNNGV. The CDR3 length is 15 residues.

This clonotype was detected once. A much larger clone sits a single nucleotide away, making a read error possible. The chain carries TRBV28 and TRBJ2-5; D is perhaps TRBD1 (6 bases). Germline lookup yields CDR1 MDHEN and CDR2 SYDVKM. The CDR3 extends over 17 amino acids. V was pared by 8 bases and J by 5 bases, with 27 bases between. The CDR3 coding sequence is TGTGCCAGCCGCAAGACAGGTCATCTGTCTTTATCGGAGACCCAGTACTTC. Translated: CASRKTGHLSLSETQYF.

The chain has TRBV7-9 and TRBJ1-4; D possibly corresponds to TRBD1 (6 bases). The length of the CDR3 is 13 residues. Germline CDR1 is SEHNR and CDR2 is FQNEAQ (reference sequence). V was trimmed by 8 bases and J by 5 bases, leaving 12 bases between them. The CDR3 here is CASRGQINEKLFF. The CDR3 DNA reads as TGTGCCAGCCGCGGACAGATCAATGAAAAACTGTTTTTT.

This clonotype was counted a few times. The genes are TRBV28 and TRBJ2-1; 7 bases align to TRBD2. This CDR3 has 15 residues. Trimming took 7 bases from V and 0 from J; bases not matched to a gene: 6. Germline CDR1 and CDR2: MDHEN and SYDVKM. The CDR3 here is CASTTGEGSYNEQFF. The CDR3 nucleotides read TGTGCCAGCACCACCGGGGAGGGCTCCTACAATGAGCAGTTCTTC.

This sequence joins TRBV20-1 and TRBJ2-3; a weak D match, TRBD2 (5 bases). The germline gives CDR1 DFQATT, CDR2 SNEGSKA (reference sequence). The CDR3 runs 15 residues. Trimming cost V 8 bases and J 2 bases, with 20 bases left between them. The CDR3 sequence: CSLTTPAGYTDTQYF. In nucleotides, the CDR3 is TGCAGTCTAACCACCCCCGCGGGCTACACAGATACGCAGTATTTT.

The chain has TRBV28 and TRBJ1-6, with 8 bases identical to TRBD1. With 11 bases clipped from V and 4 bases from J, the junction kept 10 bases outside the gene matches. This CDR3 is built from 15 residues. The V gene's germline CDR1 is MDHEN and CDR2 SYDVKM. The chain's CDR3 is CAARGTGHYNSPLHF. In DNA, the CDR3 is TGTGCCGCTCGCGGGACAGGCCATTATAATTCACCCCTCCACTTT. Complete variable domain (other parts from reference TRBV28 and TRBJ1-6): DVKVTQSSRYLVKRTGEKVFLECVQDMDHENMFWYRQDPGLGLRLIYFSYDVKMKEKGDIPEGYSVSREKKERFSLILESASTNQTSMYLCAARGTGHYNSPLHFGNGTRLTVT.

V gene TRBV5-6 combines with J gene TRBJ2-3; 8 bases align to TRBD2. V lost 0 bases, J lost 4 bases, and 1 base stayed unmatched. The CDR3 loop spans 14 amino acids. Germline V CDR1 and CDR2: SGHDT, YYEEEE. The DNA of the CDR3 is TGTGCCAGCAGCTTGGCCGGGAGGGCAGATACGCAGTATTTT. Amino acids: CASSLAGRADTQYF. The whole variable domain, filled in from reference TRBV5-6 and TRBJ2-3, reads DAGVTQSPTHLIKTRGQQVTLRCSPKSGHDTVSWYQQALGQGPQFIFQYYEEEERQRGNFPDRFSGHQFPNYSSELNVNALLLGDSALYLCASSLAGRADTQYFGPGTRLTVL.

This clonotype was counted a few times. The CDR3 nucleotides are TGTGCCAGCAGCCGGACAGGGATTGAGCAGTTCTTC. Protein product: CASSRTGIEQFF. This chain uses TRBV28 with TRBJ2-1; 8 nucleotides match TRBD1. This CDR3 comprises 12 residues. The V and J ends lost 6 bases and 9 bases, in that order; junction bases with no gene match: 4. Germline loops: CDR1 MDHEN, CDR2 SYDVKM.

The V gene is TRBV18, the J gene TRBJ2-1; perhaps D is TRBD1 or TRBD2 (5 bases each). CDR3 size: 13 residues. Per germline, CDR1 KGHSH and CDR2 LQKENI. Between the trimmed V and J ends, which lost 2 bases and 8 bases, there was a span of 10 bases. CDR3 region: CASSPTRGDEQFF. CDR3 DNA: TGTGCCAGCTCACCAACTAGGGGTGATGAGCAGTTCTTC.

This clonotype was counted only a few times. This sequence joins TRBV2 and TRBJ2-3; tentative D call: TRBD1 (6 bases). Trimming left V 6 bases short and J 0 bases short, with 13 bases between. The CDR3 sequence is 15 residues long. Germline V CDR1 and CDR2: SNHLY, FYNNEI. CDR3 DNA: TGTGCCAGCAGCGAGGTGGGGGCAAGCACAGATACGCAGTATTTT. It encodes CASSEVGASTDTQYF.

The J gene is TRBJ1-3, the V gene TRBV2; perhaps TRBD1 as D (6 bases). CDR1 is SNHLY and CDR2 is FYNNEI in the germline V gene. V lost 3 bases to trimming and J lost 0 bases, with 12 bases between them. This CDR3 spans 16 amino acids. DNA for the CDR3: TGTGCCAGCAGTGATATCGGACAGTACTCTGGAAACACCATATATTTT. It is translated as CASSDIGQYSGNTIYF.

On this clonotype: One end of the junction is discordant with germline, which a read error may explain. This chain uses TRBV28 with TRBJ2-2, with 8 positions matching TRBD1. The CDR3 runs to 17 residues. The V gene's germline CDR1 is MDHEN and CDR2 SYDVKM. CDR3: CARSSTGTGLRGGELFF. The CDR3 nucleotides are TGTGCCAGAAGTTCCACCGGGACAGGTCTTCGAGGCGGGGAGCTGTTTTTT.

DNA for the CDR3: TGTGCCAGCAGCCAAGAGAAAGGGAAGATGAACACTGAAGCTTTCTTT. Protein product: CASSQEKGKMNTEAFF. This sequence joins TRBV3-1 and TRBJ1-1; D gene unclear. V lost 0 bases and J 0 bases, leaving 11 bases between the germline ends. The CDR3 extends over 16 amino acids. CDR1 and CDR2 (germline): LGHDT, YNNKEL (reference sequence). The full variable domain, rest sourced from reference TRBV3-1 and TRBJ1-1, is DTAVSQTPKYLVTQMGNDKSIKCEQNLGHDTMYWYKQDSKKFLKIMFSYNNKELIINETVPNRFSPKSPDKAHLNLHINSLELGDSAVYFCASSQEKGKMNTEAFFGQGTRLTVV.

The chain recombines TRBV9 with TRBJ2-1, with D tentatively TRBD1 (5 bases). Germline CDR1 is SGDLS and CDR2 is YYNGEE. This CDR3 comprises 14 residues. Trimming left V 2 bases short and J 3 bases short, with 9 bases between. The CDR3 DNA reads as TGTGCCAGCAGCGTCACAGACAGCTACAATGAGCAGTTCTTC. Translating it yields CASSVTDSYNEQFF.

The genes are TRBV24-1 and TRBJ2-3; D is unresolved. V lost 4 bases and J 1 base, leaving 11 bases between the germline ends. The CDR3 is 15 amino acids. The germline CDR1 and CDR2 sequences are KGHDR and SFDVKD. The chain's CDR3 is CATSDHADRTDTQYF. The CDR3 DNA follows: TGTGCCACCAGTGACCACGCGGACCGCACAGATACGCAGTATTTT.

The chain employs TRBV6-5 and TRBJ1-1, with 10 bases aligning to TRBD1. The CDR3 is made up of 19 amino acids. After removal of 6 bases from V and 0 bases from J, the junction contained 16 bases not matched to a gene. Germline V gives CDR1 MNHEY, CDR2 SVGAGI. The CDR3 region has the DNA TGTGCCAGCAGAATCCGGGACAGGGGTCCTGGAGGCATGAACACTGAAGCTTTCTTT. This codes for CASRIRDRGPGGMNTEAFF.

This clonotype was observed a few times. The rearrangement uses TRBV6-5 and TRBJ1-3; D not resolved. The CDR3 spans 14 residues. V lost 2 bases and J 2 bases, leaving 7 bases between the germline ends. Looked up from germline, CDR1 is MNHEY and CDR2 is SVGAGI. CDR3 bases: TGTGCCAGCAGTTACAGTCTGACTGGAAACACCATATATTTT. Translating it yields CASSYSLTGNTIYF.